This TCR beta chain was sequenced in a study of human T cells and chemical hapten exposure. This clonotype showed up many times. Time point meaning: patch test 1, 2 weeks after DPC sensitization. Treatment reported: therapeutic diphenylcyclopropenone sensitization with weekly scalp DPC. TCRdb independently ran MiXCR on the RACE reads; one entry per CDR3 protein. This sample yields about 49,000 distinct CDR3 sequences, of which less than 9.5% are seen a single time; just under 4.5% belongs to the top ten. This CDR3 is 13 amino acids long. V dropped 0 bases and J dropped 4 bases, with 7 bases sitting between them. CDR1 LGHDT and CDR2 YNNKEL come from the germline V gene (reference sequence).

The J gene is TRBJ2-7, the V gene TRBV3-1, with no clear D. The source material was whole blood, sampled in connection with sensitization to the hapten diphenylcyclopropenone (DPC). The TCR was taken from a woman aged 45-60 years with alopecia areata. Some clones in this sample may be carry-over from other donors' samples. CDR3 nucleotides: TGTGCCAGCAGCCAAGATTACGGTTACGAGCAGTACTTC. Translating it yields CASSQDYGYEQYF.